These 13 T cell receptor beta chains were all obtained from the same sample, sequenced in a study of blood T cell repertoires in COVID-19. The protocol was immunoSEQ multiplex PCR, while the TCRdb copy is restricted to in-frame clones and leaves out a portion. The data show fewer than 300,000 clones, with roughly 85% seen just once and 3.1% held by the top ten. Sequenced input: peripheral blood. The receptors derive from a young woman with acute or convalescent COVID-19.

The chain links TRBV7-8 to TRBJ1-2; no clear D. The germline CDR1 and CDR2 sequences are SGHVS and FQNEAQ. V lost 1 base and J 8 bases, leaving 17 bases between the germline ends. This CDR3 spans 15 amino acids. The CDR3 DNA is TGTGCCAGCAGCTTAGGGGTAGAGAGAGGAAGAGGCTACACCTTC. It translates to CASSLGVERGRGYTF.

The chain joins TRBV4-1 to TRBJ1-1, with D unclear. Germline V CDR1 and CDR2: MGHRA, YSYEKL. V was trimmed by 0 bases and J by 7 bases, leaving 21 bases between them. This CDR3 contains 17 residues. The CDR3 reads CASSQDLSFAPSHEAFF. The CDR3, as DNA: TGCGCCAGCAGCCAAGATCTCTCGTTCGCGCCCTCCCATGAAGCTTTCTTT.

The chain links TRBV3-1 (or the pseudogene TRBV3-2) to TRBJ2-1; D is possibly TRBD2 (5 bases). Germline V lookup: CDR1 LGHDT, CDR2 YNNKEL (reference sequence). Trimming pared 0 bases from V and 15 bases from J, leaving 21 bases between. CDR3 length: 15 amino acids. The CDR3 sequence: CASSQEPWLGEGPFF. CDR3 in DNA: TGTGCCAGCAGCCAAGAACCCTGGTTGGGAGAGGGTCCGTTCTTC.

The chain uses TRBV4-3 and TRBJ1-2, with unresolved D. The ends were cut back, 0 bases at V and 4 bases at J, with 12 bases in the middle. Germline CDR1 reads LGHNA; CDR2 reads YSLEER. The CDR3 is 15 residues long. CDR3 amino acids: CASSQELSVPYGYTF. CDR3 nucleotides: TGCGCCAGCAGCCAAGAACTTTCGGTTCCCTATGGCTACACCTTC.

CDR3 residues: CATSDWGLAGRETQYF. In DNA, the CDR3 is TGTGCCACCAGTGATTGGGGACTAGCGGGAAGAGAGACCCAGTACTTC. V usage is TRBV24-1 and J usage is TRBJ2-5; 13 bases are shared with TRBD2. J was trimmed by 4 bases and V by 2 bases; bases with no gene match: 3. The CDR3 consists of 16 residues. The germline V gene has CDR1 KGHDR and CDR2 SFDVKD.

This chain links TRBV11-2 with TRBJ2-1; TRBD1 is a possible D gene (6 bases). The germline V and J ends were trimmed by 1 base and 0 bases, with 19 bases remaining between them. The CDR3 sequence is 19 residues long. CDR1 is SGHAT, CDR2 FQNNGV, per germline. The CDR3 region is CASSLGYIGTLSSYNEQFF. DNA of the CDR3: TGTGCCAGCAGCTTAGGTTATATCGGGACATTGAGCTCCTACAATGAGCAGTTCTTC.

The chain couples TRBV5-4 to TRBJ2-3; 7 bases fit TRBD2. The CDR3 is 16 residues long. The V gene end was trimmed by 2 bases and the J gene end by 1 base; junction bases not matched to a gene: 7. CDR1 and CDR2 from the germline V gene are SGHNT and YYREEE (reference sequence). CDR3 sequence: CASSFGSGAGTDTQYF. DNA for the CDR3: TGTGCCAGCAGCTTTGGCAGCGGGGCCGGCACAGATACGCAGTATTTT.

The chain is built from TRBV15 and TRBJ2-1; TRBD2 aligns across 10 bases. This CDR3 has 15 amino acids. V trimming: 9 bases; J trimming: 0 bases; junction bases outside the gene matches: 5. Germline V gives CDR1 LNHNV, CDR2 YYDKDF (reference sequence). The CDR3 here is CATRLAGTSYNEQFF. Here the CDR3 DNA reads TGTGCCACTCGACTAGCGGGTACCTCCTACAATGAGCAGTTCTTC.

The gene calls are TRBV27 and TRBJ2-7, with 8 bases matching TRBD2. The V segment lost 0 bases and the J segment 4 bases; nucleotides outside the gene matches: 8. CDR1 is MNHEY, CDR2 SMNVEV, per germline (reference sequence). This CDR3 comprises 16 residues. The DNA for the CDR3 is TGTGCCAGCAGTTTATCGCCGGGACTAGATGGGTACGAGCAGTACTTC. It translates to CASSLSPGLDGYEQYF.

The chain couples TRBV27 to TRBJ1-2, with TRBD1 matching 8 bases. Trimming cost V 9 bases and J 8 bases; bases outside gene matches: 11. This CDR3 contains 13 residues. Germline loops: CDR1 MNHEY, CDR2 SMNVEV (reference sequence). CDR3 coding DNA: TGTGCCAGTAGGGGGACAGGTCTTCGGGGCTACACCTTC. Its protein is CASRGTGLRGYTF.

The genes are TRBV6-6 and TRBJ2-4; 7 bases are shared with TRBD2. V lost 8 bases to trimming and J lost 5 bases; unmatched junction nucleotides: 6. The CDR3 sequence is 13 residues long. Germline V gene sequence: CDR1 MNHNY, CDR2 SVGAGI (reference sequence). The CDR3 loop is CASGSGDQNIQYF. The DNA of the CDR3 is TGTGCCAGCGGGAGCGGGGACCAAAACATTCAGTACTTC.

The chain carries TRBV27 and TRBJ1-2; 8 positions agree with TRBD1. The length of the CDR3 is 14 residues. Germline loops: CDR1 MNHEY, CDR2 SMNVEV (reference sequence). V gave up 5 bases and J gave up 4 bases; unmatched junction bases: 6. The CDR3 DNA follows: TGTGCCAGCAGTCCAAAAACAGGGGGCTATGGCTACACCTTC. Amino acid sequence: CASSPKTGGYGYTF.

The genes are TRBV7-3 and TRBJ2-1, with D possibly matching TRBD2 (7 bases). CDR1 SGHTA and CDR2 FQGTGA come from the germline V gene. Trimming stripped 2 bases from V and 7 bases from J, with 15 bases between. This CDR3 comprises 15 residues. CDR3 sequence (DNA): TGTGCCAGCAGCTTACGGGGGGCGCTGATTAATGAGCAGTTCTTC. Its protein is CASSLRGALINEQFF. Looking up the rest from reference TRBV7-3 and TRBJ2-1 gives the full variable domain: GAGVSQTPSNKVTEKGKYVELRCDPISGHTALYWYRQSLGQGPEFLIYFQGTGAADDSGLPNDRFFAVRPEGSVSTLKIQRTERGDSAVYLCASSLRGALINEQFFGPGTRLTVL.